This T cell receptor (beta chain) was sequenced for a study of CD8 T cells in Susac syndrome. Germline-derived CDR1 and CDR2 are ENHRY and SYGVKD. There are 12 residues in the CDR3. Trimming took 0 bases from V and 2 from J, leaving 1 base between them. Sequencing targeted TCR beta in blood CD8+ and CD4+ T cells. In contrast to the negatively isolated CD8+ and CD4+ T cells, TEMRA cells were FACS-enriched. RNA in amounts of roughly 0.5 to 1 ug was reverse transcribed with random hexamers. The method of amplification for TCR beta CDR3 was immunoSEQ multiplex PCR, covering 54 Vbeta and 13 Jbeta. Via MiXCR, TCRdb re-called the immunoSEQ multiplex PCR reads, giving one row per CDR3 protein. The profile shows some 150,000 distinct CDR3 sequences, approximately 96% of them singletons.

Sequencing input: CD8+ T cells from PBMCs. The receptor was isolated from a human donor with multiple sclerosis. J is TRBJ1-2 and V is TRBV10-3; D is unclear. The CDR3 spells CAISESNYGYTF. DNA of the CDR3: TGTGCCATCAGTGAGTCAAACTATGGCTACACCTTC.